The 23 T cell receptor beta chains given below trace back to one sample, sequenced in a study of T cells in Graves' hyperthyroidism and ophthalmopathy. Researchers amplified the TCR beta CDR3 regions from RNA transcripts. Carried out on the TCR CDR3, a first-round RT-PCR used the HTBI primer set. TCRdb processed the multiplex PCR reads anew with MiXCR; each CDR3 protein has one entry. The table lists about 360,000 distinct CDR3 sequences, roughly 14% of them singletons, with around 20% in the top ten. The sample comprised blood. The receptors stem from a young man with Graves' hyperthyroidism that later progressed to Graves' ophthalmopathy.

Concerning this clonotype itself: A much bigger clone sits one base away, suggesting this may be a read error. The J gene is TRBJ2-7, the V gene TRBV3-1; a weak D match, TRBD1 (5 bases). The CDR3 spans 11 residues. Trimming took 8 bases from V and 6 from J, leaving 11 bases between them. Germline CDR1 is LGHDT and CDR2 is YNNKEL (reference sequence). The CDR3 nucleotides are TGTGCCAGCGGGGCGTTAGGCGAGCAGTACTTC. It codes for CASGALGEQYF.

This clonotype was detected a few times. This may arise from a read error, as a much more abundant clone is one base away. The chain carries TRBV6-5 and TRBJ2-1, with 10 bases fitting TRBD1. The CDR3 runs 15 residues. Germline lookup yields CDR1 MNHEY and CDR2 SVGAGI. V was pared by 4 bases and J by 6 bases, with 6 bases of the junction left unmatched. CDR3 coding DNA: TGTGCCAGCAGTTGGGGACAGGGGACAAGCAATGAGCAGTTCTTC. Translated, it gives CASSWGQGTSNEQFF.

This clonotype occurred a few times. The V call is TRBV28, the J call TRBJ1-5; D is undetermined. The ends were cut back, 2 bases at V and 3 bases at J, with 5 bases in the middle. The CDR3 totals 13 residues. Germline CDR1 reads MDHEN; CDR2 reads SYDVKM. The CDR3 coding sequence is TGTGCCAGCAGTTTAACCTACAATCAGCCCCAGCATTTT. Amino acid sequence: CASSLTYNQPQHF.

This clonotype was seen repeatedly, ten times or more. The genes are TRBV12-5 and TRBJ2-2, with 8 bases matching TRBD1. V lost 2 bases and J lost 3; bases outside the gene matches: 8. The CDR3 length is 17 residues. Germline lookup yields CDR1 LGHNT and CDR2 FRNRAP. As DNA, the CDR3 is TGTGCTAGTGGTTTGATCGCCGGGACAGGCTACACCGGGGAGCTGTTTTTT. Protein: CASGLIAGTGYTGELFF.

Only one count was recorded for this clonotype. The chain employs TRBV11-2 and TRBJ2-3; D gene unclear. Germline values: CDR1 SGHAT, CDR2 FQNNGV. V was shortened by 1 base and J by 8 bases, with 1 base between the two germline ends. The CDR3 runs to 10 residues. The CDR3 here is CASSLATQYF. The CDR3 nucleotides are TGTGCCAGCAGCTTAGCTACGCAGTATTTT.

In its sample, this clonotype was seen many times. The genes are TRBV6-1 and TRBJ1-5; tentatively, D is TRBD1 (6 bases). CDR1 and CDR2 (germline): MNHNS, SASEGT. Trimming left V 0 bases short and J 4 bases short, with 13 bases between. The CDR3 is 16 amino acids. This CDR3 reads CASSEAGTRLNQPQHF. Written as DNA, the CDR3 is TGTGCCAGCAGTGAAGCGGGGACAAGACTTAATCAGCCCCAGCATTTT.

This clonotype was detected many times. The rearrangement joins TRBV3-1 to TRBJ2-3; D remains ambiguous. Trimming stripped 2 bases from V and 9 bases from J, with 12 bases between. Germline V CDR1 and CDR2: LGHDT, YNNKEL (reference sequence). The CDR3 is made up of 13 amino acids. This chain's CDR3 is CASSQTEALTQYF. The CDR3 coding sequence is TGTGCCAGCAGCCAAACGGAAGCCCTCACGCAGTATTTT.

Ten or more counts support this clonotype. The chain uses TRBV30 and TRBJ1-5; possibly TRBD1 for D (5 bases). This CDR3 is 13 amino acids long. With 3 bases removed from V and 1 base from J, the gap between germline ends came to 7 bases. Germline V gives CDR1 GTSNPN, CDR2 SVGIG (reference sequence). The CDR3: CAWSRDSNQPQHF. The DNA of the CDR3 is TGTGCCTGGAGCCGGGACAGCAATCAGCCCCAGCATTTT.

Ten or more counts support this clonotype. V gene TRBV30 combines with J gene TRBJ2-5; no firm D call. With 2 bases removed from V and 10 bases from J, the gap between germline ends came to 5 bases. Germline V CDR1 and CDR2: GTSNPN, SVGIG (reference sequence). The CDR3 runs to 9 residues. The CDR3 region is CAWSPVQYF. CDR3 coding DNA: TGTGCCTGGAGTCCAGTCCAGTACTTC.

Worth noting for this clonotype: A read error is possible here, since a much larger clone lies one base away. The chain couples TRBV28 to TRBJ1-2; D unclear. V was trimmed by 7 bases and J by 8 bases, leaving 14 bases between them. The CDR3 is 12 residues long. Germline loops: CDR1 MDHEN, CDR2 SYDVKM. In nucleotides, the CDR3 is TGTGCCAGCAATGAGTGGACGAAGGGCTACACCTTC. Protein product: CASNEWTKGYTF.

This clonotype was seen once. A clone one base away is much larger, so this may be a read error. The CDR3 sequence: CASNPRDRGSYNEQSF. CDR3 nucleotide sequence: TGTGCCAGCAACCCTAGGGACAGGGGGTCCTACAATGAGCAGTCCTTC. The chain is built from TRBV28 and TRBJ2-1; 11 bases line up with TRBD1. The CDR3 consists of 16 residues. Germline CDR1 is MDHEN and CDR2 is SYDVKM. Full variable domain (rest looked up from reference TRBV28 and TRBJ2-1): DVKVTQSSRYLVKRTGEKVFLECVQDMDHENMFWYRQDPGLGLRLIYFSYDVKMKEKGDIPEGYSVSREKKERFSLILESASTNQTSMYLCASNPRDRGSYNEQSFGPGTRLTVL.

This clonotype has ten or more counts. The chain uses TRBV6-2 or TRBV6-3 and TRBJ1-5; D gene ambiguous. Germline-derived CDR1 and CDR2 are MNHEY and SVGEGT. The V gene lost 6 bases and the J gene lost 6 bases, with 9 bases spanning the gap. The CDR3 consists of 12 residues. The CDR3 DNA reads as TGTGCCAGCAGGGGTCAAGGTCAGCCCCAGCATTTT. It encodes CASRGQGQPQHF.

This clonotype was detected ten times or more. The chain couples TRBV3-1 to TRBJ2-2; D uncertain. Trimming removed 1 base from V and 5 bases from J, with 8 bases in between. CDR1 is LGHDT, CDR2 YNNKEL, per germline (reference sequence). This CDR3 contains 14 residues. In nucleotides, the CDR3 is TGTGCCAGCAGCCAAGTCCTGGGGACCGGGGAGCTGTTTTTT. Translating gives CASSQVLGTGELFF.

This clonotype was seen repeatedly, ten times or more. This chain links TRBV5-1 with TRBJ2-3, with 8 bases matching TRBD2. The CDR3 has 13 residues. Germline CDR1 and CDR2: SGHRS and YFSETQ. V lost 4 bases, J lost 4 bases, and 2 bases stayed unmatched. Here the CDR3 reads CASSTGLADTQYF. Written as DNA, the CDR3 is TGCGCCAGCAGCACGGGACTAGCAGATACGCAGTATTTT.

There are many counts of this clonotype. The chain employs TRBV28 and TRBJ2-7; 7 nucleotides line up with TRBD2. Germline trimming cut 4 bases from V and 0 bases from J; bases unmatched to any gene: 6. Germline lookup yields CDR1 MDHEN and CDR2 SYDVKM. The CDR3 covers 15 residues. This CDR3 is CASSWFGGSSYEQYF. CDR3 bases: TGTGCCAGCAGTTGGTTCGGGGGGTCCTCCTACGAGCAGTACTTC.

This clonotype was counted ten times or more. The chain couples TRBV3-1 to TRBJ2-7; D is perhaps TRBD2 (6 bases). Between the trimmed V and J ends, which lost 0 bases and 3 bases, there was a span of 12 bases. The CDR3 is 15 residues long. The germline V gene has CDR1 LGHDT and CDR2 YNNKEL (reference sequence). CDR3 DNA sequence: TGTGCCAGCAGCCAAGAAAGCGGGCCCTACTACGAGCAGTACTTC. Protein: CASSQESGPYYEQYF.

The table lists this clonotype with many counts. CDR3 nucleotide sequence: TGTGCCAGCAGTTACCAGCGGGGGGGGGAGCAGTACTTC. Its translation is CASSYQRGGEQYF. The chain recombines TRBV12-3 or TRBV12-4 with TRBJ2-7; TRBD2 matches at 10 bases. V dropped 4 bases and J dropped 7; count of bases not matched to a gene: 4. The CDR3 totals 13 residues.

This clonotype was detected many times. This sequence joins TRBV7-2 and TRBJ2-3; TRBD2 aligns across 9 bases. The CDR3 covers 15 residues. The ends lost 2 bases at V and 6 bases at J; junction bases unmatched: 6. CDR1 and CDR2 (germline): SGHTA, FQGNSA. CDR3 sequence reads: CASSLNRAGGDTQYF. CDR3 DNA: TGTGCCAGCAGCTTAAATAGGGCGGGAGGGGATACGCAGTATTTT.

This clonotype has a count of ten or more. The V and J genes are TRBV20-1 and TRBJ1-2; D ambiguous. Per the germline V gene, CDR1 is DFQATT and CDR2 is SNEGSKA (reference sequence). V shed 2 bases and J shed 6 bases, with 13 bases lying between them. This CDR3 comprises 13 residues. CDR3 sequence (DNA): TGCAGTGCTAGACGGGCGAATCATCATGGCTACACCTTC. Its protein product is CSARRANHHGYTF.

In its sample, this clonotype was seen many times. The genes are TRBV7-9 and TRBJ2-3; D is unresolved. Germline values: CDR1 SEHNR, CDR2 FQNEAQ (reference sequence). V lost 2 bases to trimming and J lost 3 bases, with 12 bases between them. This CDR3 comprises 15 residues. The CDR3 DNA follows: TGTGCCAGCAGCTTACCCCAGAGCAGGACAGATACGCAGTATTTT. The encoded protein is CASSLPQSRTDTQYF. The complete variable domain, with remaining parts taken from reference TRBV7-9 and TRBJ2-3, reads DTGVSQNPRHKITKRGQNVTFRCDPISEHNRLYWYRQTLGQGPEFLTYFQNEAQLEKSRLLSDRFSAERPKGSFSTLEIQRTEQGDSAMYLCASSLPQSRTDTQYFGPGTRLTVL.

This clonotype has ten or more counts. CDR3 amino acids: CASSLKETTGAAYGYTF. The DNA of the CDR3 is TGTGCCAGCAGCTTAAAAGAGACTACCGGGGCGGCCTATGGCTACACCTTC. The genes are TRBV7-9 and TRBJ1-2, with D tentatively TRBD1 (5 bases). The CDR3 loop spans 17 amino acids. Trimming took off 2 bases at V and 4 bases at J, with 20 bases between the two ends. The germline gives CDR1 SEHNR, CDR2 FQNEAQ (reference sequence).

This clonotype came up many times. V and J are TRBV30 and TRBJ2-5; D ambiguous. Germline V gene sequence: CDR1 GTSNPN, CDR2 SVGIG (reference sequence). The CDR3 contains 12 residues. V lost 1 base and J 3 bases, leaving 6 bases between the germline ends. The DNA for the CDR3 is TGTGCCTGGAGTGCACAGAAAGAGACCCAGTACTTC. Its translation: CAWSAQKETQYF.

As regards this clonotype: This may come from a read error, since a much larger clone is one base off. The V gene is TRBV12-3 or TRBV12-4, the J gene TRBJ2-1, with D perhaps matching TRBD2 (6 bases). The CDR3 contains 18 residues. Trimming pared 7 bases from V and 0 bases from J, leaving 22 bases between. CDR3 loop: CASTPRLGRLSSYNEQFF. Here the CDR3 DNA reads TGTGCCAGCACGCCTCGGCTGGGGAGGCTAAGCTCCTACAATGAGCAGTTCTTC.